Following are 30 T cell receptor beta chains from one sample sequenced in a study of Ad26.COV2.S vaccination and SARS-CoV-2 variants. The repertoire was sequenced with immunoSEQ multiplex PCR; TCRdb's copy has only in-frame clones and lacks some. The sample has some 320,000 clones; 86% are singletons. Specified treatment: roughly 19 received Ad26.COV2.S at low or high dose, single or two shots; about 5 received placebo; per-sample allocation not given. Repertoires come from day 63 after the first vaccine or placebo injection. The sample was peripheral blood, taken in a trial of Ad26.COV2.S vaccine versus placebo. The receptors shown here come from a person between 18 and 65 years old who received the Ad26.COV2.S COVID-19 vaccine or a placebo.

The chain joins TRBV5-4 to TRBJ2-7, with D unresolved. In germline, CDR1 is SGHNT, CDR2 YYREEE (reference sequence). V shed 0 bases and J shed 2 bases, with 9 bases lying between them. The CDR3 loop spans 14 amino acids. The CDR3 coding sequence is TGTGCCAGCAGCTTGGTTACGGCCCCCTACGAGCAGTACTTC. This translates into CASSLVTAPYEQYF.

This clone showed up just once. This chain uses TRBV27 with TRBJ2-5; TRBD1 might be the D (7 bases). The CDR3 spans 17 residues. V was pared by 2 bases and J by 3 bases, with 19 bases between. The germline CDR1 and CDR2 sequences are MNHEY and SMNVEV (reference sequence). This CDR3 reads CASSLGGIRGPEETQYF. The DNA for the CDR3 is TGTGCCAGCAGTTTAGGGGGGATTAGGGGGCCGGAAGAGACCCAGTACTTC.

The chain recombines TRBV6-6 with TRBJ1-2; 9 bases match TRBD1. Germline-derived CDR1 and CDR2 are MNHNY and SVGAGI (reference sequence). V lost 5 bases to trimming and J lost 4 bases; unmatched junction nucleotides: 8. The CDR3 loop spans 15 amino acids. As DNA, the CDR3 is TGTGCCAGCAGTGATCGGGACAGGGCCACCTATGGCTACACCTTC. Amino acids: CASSDRDRATYGYTF.

The J gene is TRBJ1-5, the V gene TRBV4-3, with TRBD1 as a possible D gene (5 bases). Deletions cut 2 bases from V and 7 bases from J, with 18 bases between. Germline lookup yields CDR1 LGHNA and CDR2 YSLEER. The CDR3 spans 16 residues. The CDR3, as DNA: TGCGCCAGCAGCCAAACTTACTCGGGGGTGGGGCAGCCCCAGCATTTT. Amino acids: CASSQTYSGVGQPQHF.

This chain links TRBV25-1 with TRBJ1-1, with a possible D match to TRBD1 (5 bases). Germline assignment: CDR1 MGHDK and CDR2 SYGVNS. Trimming left V 4 bases short and J 1 base short, with 7 bases between. The CDR3 has 13 amino acids. In DNA form, the CDR3 reads TGTGCCAGCAGTGTAGGGGAGAACACTGAAGCTTTCTTT. Translated, it gives CASSVGENTEAFF.

The chain couples TRBV6-5 to TRBJ1-6, with D possibly TRBD1 on 5 matching bases. CDR3 length: 14 residues. The germline V gene has CDR1 MNHEY and CDR2 SVGAGI. The ends were cut back, 5 bases at V and 7 bases at J, with 12 bases in the middle. As DNA, the CDR3 is TGTGCCAGCAGTCCGGGACTGCTAAATTCACCCCTCCACTTT. Amino acid sequence: CASSPGLLNSPLHF.

The chain has TRBV25-1 and TRBJ1-3; D is undetermined. With 3 bases removed from V and 1 base from J, the gap between germline ends came to 13 bases. The germline V gene encodes CDR1 MGHDK and CDR2 SYGVNS. This CDR3 has 16 residues. CDR3 coding DNA: TGTGCCAGCAGTGACCCCGGGATTCATTCTGGAAACACCATATATTTT. Its translation: CASSDPGIHSGNTIYF.

The gene calls are TRBV12-3 or TRBV12-4 and TRBJ2-3; D uncertain. Deletions cut 5 bases from V and 1 base from J, with 7 bases between. The CDR3 runs 13 residues. The CDR3 bases are TGTGCCAGCAGTCCCGCGGGCACAGATACGCAGTATTTT. It is translated as CASSPAGTDTQYF.

A single count supports this clone. Other DNA sequences in the same sample also yield this CDR3. V gene TRBV5-1 combines with J gene TRBJ1-2; D is ambiguous. This CDR3 has 13 amino acids. CDR1 is SGHRS, CDR2 YFSETQ, per germline. Trimming cost V 0 bases and J 2 bases, with 5 bases left between them. The CDR3 bases are TGCGCCAGCAGCTTGGGAGGGAACTATGGCTACACCTTC. It encodes CASSLGGNYGYTF.

This chain links TRBV18 with TRBJ1-2; D gene unclear. The V end lost 3 bases, the J end lost 7 bases, and 12 bases lay between the germline ends. Germline V gives CDR1 KGHSH, CDR2 LQKENI. There are 13 residues in the CDR3. CDR3 sequence: CASSPSRSAGYTF. CDR3 in DNA: TGTGCCAGCTCACCGTCGAGGTCTGCTGGCTACACCTTC.

This chain joins TRBV27 and TRBJ1-2, with D perhaps TRBD1 (6 bases). The CDR3 is made up of 15 amino acids. Germline CDR1 MNHEY, CDR2 SMNVEV (reference sequence). V was shortened by 6 bases and J by 2 bases, with 16 bases between the two germline ends. The CDR3 loop is CASSLEGGENYGYTF. CDR3 coding DNA: TGTGCCAGCAGCCTCGAGGGGGGGGAAAACTATGGCTACACCTTC.

This chain uses TRBV27 with TRBJ2-6; D gene uncertain. Germline CDR1 is MNHEY and CDR2 is SMNVEV (reference sequence). This CDR3 contains 17 residues. V lost 6 bases and J 0 bases, leaving 15 bases between the germline ends. The CDR3, as DNA: TGTGCCAGCAGACCGGCAGTTATATCCTCTGGGGCCAACGTCCTGACTTTC. Its protein is CASRPAVISSGANVLTF. Together with reference TRBV27 and TRBJ2-6, the CDR3 gives the full variable domain: EAQVTQNPRYLITVTGKKLTVTCSQNMNHEYMSWYRQDPGLGLRQIYYSMNVEVTDKGDVPEGYKVSRKEKRNFPLILESPSPNQTSLYFCASRPAVISSGANVLTFGAGSRLTVL.

The CDR3 is CASSLDRLYTEAFF. CDR3 nucleotides: TGTGCCAGTAGTTTGGACAGGTTGTACACTGAAGCTTTCTTT. The chain has TRBV19 and TRBJ1-1; 7 bases are a match to TRBD1. V shed 5 bases, J shed 3 bases, and the junction held 6 bases outside the gene matches. Germline V gene sequence: CDR1 LNHDA, CDR2 SQIVND (reference sequence). This CDR3 has 14 amino acids.

This chain joins TRBV3-1 (or the pseudogene TRBV3-2) and TRBJ1-2, with D possibly being TRBD1 (5 bases). The CDR3 is made up of 14 amino acids. Deletions cut 1 base from V and 6 bases from J, with 12 bases between. Per the germline V gene, CDR1 is LGHDT and CDR2 is YNNKEL (reference sequence). Here the CDR3 reads CASSQVQGSDGYTF. The CDR3 bases are TGTGCCAGCAGCCAAGTCCAGGGATCAGATGGCTACACCTTC.

In its sample, this clone was seen once. The rearrangement joins TRBV5-6 to TRBJ1-6, with D possibly TRBD1 on 5 matching bases. Trimming cost V 2 bases and J 9 bases, with 15 bases left between them. CDR3 length equals 15 residues. Germline loops: CDR1 SGHDT, CDR2 YYEEEE. As DNA, the CDR3 is TGTGCCAGCAGCTTAAGGACGGGACTTGCTTCACCCCTCCACTTT. Translated, it gives CASSLRTGLASPLHF.

The chain recombines TRBV9 with TRBJ1-5; tentatively, D is TRBD1 (5 bases). The CDR3 covers 16 residues. V was trimmed by 2 bases and J by 0 bases, leaving 12 bases between them. Germline CDR1 SGDLS, CDR2 YYNGEE. Here the CDR3 reads CASSVTPRDSNQPQHF. In DNA form, the CDR3 reads TGTGCCAGCAGCGTGACTCCCAGGGATAGCAATCAGCCCCAGCATTTT.

This clone has more than one count but fewer than ten. The rearrangement uses TRBV10-3 and TRBJ2-7; 8 bases match TRBD2. Germline V gives CDR1 ENHRY, CDR2 SYGVKD. V was pared by 6 bases and J by 0 bases, with 1 base of the junction left unmatched. The CDR3 totals 13 residues. In nucleotides, the CDR3 is TGTGCCATCAGGGGACTAGACTCCTACGAGCAGTACTTC. The encoded protein is CAIRGLDSYEQYF.

In its sample, this clone was seen a few times. V and J are TRBV6-5 and TRBJ1-5; the match to TRBD1 covers 9 bases. Looked up from germline, CDR1 is MNHEY and CDR2 is SVGAGI. J gave up 3 bases and V 0 bases, and 3 bases lay outside the gene matches. This CDR3 spans 16 amino acids. The CDR3 DNA is TGTGCCAGCAGTTACTCCGGGACAGGGATCAATCAGCCCCAGCATTTT. The encoded protein is CASSYSGTGINQPQHF.

The chain joins TRBV7-2 to TRBJ2-7; tentatively, D is TRBD1 (5 bases). Trimming pared 6 bases from V and 10 bases from J, leaving 16 bases between. The CDR3 totals 12 residues. Germline values: CDR1 SGHTA, CDR2 FQGNSA. In nucleotides, the CDR3 is TGTGCCAGCAGTTTAAGGGGCCTCCCACAGTACTTC. It encodes CASSLRGLPQYF.

The rearrangement joins TRBV5-1 to TRBJ2-5; D may be TRBD1 (5 bases). Trimming shortened V by 2 bases and J by 4 bases, and 15 bases separated the two germline ends. The CDR3 has 15 residues. CDR1 is SGHRS and CDR2 is YFSETQ in the germline V gene. The CDR3 nucleotides are TGCGCCAGCAGCTTACCTACTTACCAGGGAGAGACCCAGTACTTC. Protein: CASSLPTYQGETQYF.

The CDR3 nucleotides read TGTGCCAGCAGCTTACTTGACAGGGGAGTAAAAAACTATGGCTACACCTTC. It codes for CASSLLDRGVKNYGYTF. The V call is TRBV7-2, the J call TRBJ1-2; TRBD1 matches 8 bases. The CDR3 covers 17 residues. V gave up 2 bases and J gave up 2 bases; unmatched junction bases: 10. Per the germline V gene, CDR1 is SGHTA and CDR2 is FQGNSA.

This chain joins TRBV5-6 and TRBJ1-1; D gene ambiguous. The CDR3 has 14 amino acids. The V end was cut by 2 bases, the J end by 0 bases, with 8 bases between. Germline values: CDR1 SGHDT, CDR2 YYEEEE. In nucleotides, the CDR3 is TGTGCCAGCAGCTTATGGCTCCTGAACACTGAAGCTTTCTTT. The encoded protein is CASSLWLLNTEAFF.

The J gene is TRBJ2-7, the V gene TRBV7-3; no firm D call. This CDR3 is 13 amino acids long. Trimming cost V 0 bases and J 5 bases, with 8 bases left between them. The germline V gene encodes CDR1 SGHTA and CDR2 FQGTGA. The CDR3 region has the DNA TGTGCCAGCAGCTTAACGATAAGAGACGAGCAGTACTTC. Translating gives CASSLTIRDEQYF.

This rearrangement joins TRBV7-2 to TRBJ1-5, with no clear D. Germline V gene sequence: CDR1 SGHTA, CDR2 FQGNSA. Trimming shortened V by 0 bases and J by 0 bases, and 9 bases separated the two germline ends. This CDR3 has 16 amino acids. Here the CDR3 reads CASSLAGSYSNQPQHF. The DNA for the CDR3 is TGTGCCAGCAGCTTAGCGGGCAGCTATAGCAATCAGCCCCAGCATTTT.

The gene calls are TRBV7-2 and TRBJ2-3; 10 bases map to TRBD2. Trimming cost V 4 bases and J 4 bases; bases outside gene matches: 8. Germline V lookup: CDR1 SGHTA, CDR2 FQGNSA. The CDR3 has 16 residues. Here the CDR3 DNA reads TGTGCCAGCAGCTCCCGAGCGGGGGGGCGTCCAGATACGCAGTATTTT. Amino acids: CASSSRAGGRPDTQYF.

The chain employs TRBV7-6 and TRBJ2-2; D gene unclear. With 5 bases removed from V and 4 bases from J, the gap between germline ends came to 5 bases. The CDR3 runs to 12 residues. Germline V gene lookup returns CDR1 SGHVS and CDR2 FNYEAQ. CDR3 in amino acids: CASSPPTGELFF. CDR3 DNA sequence: TGTGCCAGCAGCCCTCCCACCGGGGAGCTGTTTTTT.

The gene calls are TRBV12-3 or TRBV12-4 and TRBJ2-5; D may be TRBD1 (6 bases). The CDR3 covers 13 residues. Between the trimmed V and J ends, which lost 5 bases and 4 bases, there was a span of 11 bases. In DNA, the CDR3 is TGTGCCAGCAGTCAGGGGTTCCCAGAGACCCAGTACTTC. This encodes CASSQGFPETQYF.

The rearrangement links TRBV6-5 to TRBJ2-5; 11 bases align to TRBD2. The CDR3 totals 15 residues. J lost 4 bases, V lost 7 bases, and 8 bases had no gene match. Germline lookup yields CDR1 MNHEY and CDR2 SVGAGI. The CDR3 protein is CASTPSGGPRETQYF. The CDR3 DNA sequence: TGTGCCAGCACACCTAGCGGGGGGCCGCGAGAGACCCAGTACTTC.

This chain connects TRBV15 to TRBJ2-6; no clear D. The CDR3 length is 17 residues. V lost 0 bases, J lost 4 bases, and 13 bases lay in between. Germline CDR1 is LNHNV and CDR2 is YYDKDF (reference sequence). CDR3 protein: CATSRDPRSRGANVLTF. Here the CDR3 DNA reads TGTGCCACCAGCAGAGATCCTCGGTCGCGGGGGGCCAACGTCCTGACTTTC.

This chain joins TRBV5-4 and TRBJ1-3, with 9 positions matching TRBD1. The germline V gene has CDR1 SGHNT and CDR2 YYREEE (reference sequence). With V trimmed by 4 bases and J by 0 bases, 8 bases remained unmatched. This CDR3 contains 17 residues. CDR3 DNA sequence: TGTGCCAGCAGCAAGGGGACAGGGCGGCGCTCTGGAAACACCATATATTTT. It is translated as CASSKGTGRRSGNTIYF.